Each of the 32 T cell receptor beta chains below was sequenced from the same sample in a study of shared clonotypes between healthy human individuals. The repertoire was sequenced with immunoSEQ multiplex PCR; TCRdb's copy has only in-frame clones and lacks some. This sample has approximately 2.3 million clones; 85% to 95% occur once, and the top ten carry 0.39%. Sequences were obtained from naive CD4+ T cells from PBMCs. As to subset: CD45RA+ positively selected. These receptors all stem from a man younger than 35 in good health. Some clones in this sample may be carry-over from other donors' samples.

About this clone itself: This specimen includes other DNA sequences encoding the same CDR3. In DNA form, the CDR3 reads TGCGCCAGCAGCTTAGGGAACAATGAGCAGTTCTTC. Translation gives CASSLGNNEQFF. This chain uses TRBV5-1 with TRBJ2-1; D gene ambiguous. The CDR3 sequence is 12 residues long. V gave up 2 bases and J gave up 5 bases, with 5 bases separating them. In germline, CDR1 is SGHRS, CDR2 YFSETQ.

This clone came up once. CDR3 protein: CASRPWGSNQPQHF. CDR3 coding DNA: TGTGCCAGTAGGCCCTGGGGTAGCAATCAGCCCCAGCATTTT. J is TRBJ1-5 and V is TRBV19, with unresolved D. The V and J ends lost 6 bases and 0 bases respectively, with 9 bases between them. Germline CDR1 is LNHDA and CDR2 is SQIVND (reference sequence). This CDR3 has 14 amino acids.

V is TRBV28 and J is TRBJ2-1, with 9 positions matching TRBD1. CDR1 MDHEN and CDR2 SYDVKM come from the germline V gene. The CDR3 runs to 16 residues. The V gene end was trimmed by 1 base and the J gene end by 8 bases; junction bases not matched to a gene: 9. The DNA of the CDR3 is TGTGCCAGCAGTTTATATACAGGGGGCCAGCAGGATGAGCAGTTCTTC. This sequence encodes CASSLYTGGQQDEQFF.

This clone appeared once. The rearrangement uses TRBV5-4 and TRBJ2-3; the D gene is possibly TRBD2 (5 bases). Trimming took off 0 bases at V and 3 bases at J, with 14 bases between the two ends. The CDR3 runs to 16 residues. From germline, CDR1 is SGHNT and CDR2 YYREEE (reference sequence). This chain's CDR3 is CASSLDPPTGTDTQYF. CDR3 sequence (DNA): TGTGCCAGCAGCTTGGATCCTCCAACGGGGACAGATACGCAGTATTTT.

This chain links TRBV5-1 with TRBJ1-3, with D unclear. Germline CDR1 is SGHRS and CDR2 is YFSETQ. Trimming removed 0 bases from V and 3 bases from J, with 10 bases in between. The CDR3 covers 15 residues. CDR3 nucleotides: TGCGCCAGCAGCTTGGACCCCGGTCGTGGAAACACCATATATTTT. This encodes CASSLDPGRGNTIYF.

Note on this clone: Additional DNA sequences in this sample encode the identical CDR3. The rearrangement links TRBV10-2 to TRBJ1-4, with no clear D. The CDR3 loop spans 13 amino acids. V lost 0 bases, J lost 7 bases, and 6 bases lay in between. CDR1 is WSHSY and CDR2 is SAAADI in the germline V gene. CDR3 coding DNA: TGCGCCAGCAGTGAGTCCGGCGGTGAAAAACTGTTTTTT. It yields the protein CASSESGGEKLFF.

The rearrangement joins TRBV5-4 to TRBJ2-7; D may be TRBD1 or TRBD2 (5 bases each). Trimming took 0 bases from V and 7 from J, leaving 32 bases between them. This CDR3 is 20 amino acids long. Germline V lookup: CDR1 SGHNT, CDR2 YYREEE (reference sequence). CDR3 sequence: CASSLGLGTASVGALREQYF. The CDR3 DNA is TGTGCCAGCAGCTTGGGCCTTGGGACGGCCAGTGTGGGCGCCCTCAGGGAGCAGTACTTC.

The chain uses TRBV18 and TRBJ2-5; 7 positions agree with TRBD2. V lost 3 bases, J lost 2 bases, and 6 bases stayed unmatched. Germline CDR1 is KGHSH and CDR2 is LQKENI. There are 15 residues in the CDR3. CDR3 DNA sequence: TGTGCCAGCTCACCTCAGGCGGGAGCACAAGAGACCCAGTACTTC. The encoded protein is CASSPQAGAQETQYF.

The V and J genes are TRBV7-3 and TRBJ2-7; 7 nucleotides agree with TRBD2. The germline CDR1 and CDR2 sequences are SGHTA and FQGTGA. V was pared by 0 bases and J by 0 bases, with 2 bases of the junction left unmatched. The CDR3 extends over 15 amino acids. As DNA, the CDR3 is TGTGCCAGCAGCTTAACGCGGGAGAGCTCCTACGAGCAGTACTTC. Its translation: CASSLTRESSYEQYF.

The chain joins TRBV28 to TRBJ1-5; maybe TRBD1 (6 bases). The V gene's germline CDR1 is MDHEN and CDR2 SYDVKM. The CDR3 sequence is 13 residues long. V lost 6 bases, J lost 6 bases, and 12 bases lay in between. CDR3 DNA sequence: TGTGCCAGCAGGGGGGGAGGGGGTCAGCCCCAGCATTTT. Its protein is CASRGGGGQPQHF.

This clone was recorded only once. The CDR3 reads CASTTGSSEQFF. CDR3 coding DNA: TGTGCCAGCACAACGGGCAGCAGTGAGCAGTTCTTC. The chain links TRBV7-3 to TRBJ2-1; D is undetermined. The V gene lost 7 bases and the J gene lost 9 bases, with 13 bases spanning the gap. Germline V gene sequence: CDR1 SGHTA, CDR2 FQGTGA. The CDR3 contains 12 residues.

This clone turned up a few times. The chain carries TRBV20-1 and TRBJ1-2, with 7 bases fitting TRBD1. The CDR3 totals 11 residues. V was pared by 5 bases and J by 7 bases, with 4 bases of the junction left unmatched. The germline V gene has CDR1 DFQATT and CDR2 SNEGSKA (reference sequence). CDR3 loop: CSAVQGVGYTF. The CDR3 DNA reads TGCAGTGCTGTCCAGGGGGTTGGCTACACCTTC.

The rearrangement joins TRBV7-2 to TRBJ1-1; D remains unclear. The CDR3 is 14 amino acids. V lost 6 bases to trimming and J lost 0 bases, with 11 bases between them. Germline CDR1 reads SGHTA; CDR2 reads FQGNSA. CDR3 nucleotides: TGTGCCAGCAGAAAGGACGGACTGAACACTGAAGCTTTCTTT. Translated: CASRKDGLNTEAFF. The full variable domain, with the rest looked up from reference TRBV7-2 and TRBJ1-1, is GAGVSQSPSNKVTEKGKDVELRCDPISGHTALYWYRQSLGQGLEFLIYFQGNSAPDKSGLPSDRFSAERTGGSVSTLTIQRTQQEDSAVYLCASRKDGLNTEAFFGQGTRLTVV.

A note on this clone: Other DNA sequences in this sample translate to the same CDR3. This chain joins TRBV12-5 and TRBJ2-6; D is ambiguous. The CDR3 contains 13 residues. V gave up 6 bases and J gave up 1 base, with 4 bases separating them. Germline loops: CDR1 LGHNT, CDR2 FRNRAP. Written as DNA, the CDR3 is TGTGCTAGTGGGCTTTCTGGGGCCAACGTCCTGACTTTC. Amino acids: CASGLSGANVLTF.

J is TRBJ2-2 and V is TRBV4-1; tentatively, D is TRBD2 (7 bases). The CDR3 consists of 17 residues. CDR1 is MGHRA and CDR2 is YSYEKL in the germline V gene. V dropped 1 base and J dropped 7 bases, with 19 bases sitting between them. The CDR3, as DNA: TGCGCCAGCAGCCAAGTCCCCACACTAAGGGGGGGCGGGGAGCTGTTTTTT. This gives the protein CASSQVPTLRGGGELFF.

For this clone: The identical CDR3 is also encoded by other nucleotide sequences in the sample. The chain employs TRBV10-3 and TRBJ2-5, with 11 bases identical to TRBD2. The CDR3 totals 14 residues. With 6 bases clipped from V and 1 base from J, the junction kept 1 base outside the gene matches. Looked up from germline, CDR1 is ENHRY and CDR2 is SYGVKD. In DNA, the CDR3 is TGTGCCATCAGGGGGACTAGCGGCCAAGAGACCCAGTACTTC. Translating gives CAIRGTSGQETQYF.

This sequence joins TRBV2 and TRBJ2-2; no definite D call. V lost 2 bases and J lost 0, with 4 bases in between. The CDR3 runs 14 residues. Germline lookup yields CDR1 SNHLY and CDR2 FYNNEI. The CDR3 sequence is CASSETANTGELFF. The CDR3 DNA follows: TGTGCCAGCAGTGAAACAGCGAACACCGGGGAGCTGTTTTTT. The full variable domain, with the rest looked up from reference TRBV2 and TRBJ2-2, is EPEVTQTPSHQVTQMGQEVILRCVPISNHLYFYWYRQILGQKVEFLVSFYNNEISEKSEIFDDQFSVERPDGSNFTLKIRSTKLEDSAMYFCASSETANTGELFFGEGSRLTVL.

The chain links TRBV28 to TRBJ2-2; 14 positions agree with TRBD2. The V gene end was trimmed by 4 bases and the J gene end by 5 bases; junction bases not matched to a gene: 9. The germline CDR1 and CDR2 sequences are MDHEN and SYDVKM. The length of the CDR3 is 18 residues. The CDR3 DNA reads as TGTGCCAGCAGTTCTACCTCTGGGACTAGCGGGAGTACCGGGGAGCTGTTTTTT. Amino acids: CASSSTSGTSGSTGELFF.

CDR3 sequence: CASSLYTGNPYNEQFF. The CDR3 nucleotides are TGTGCCAGCAGTTTATACACGGGAAACCCTTACAATGAGCAGTTCTTC. The rearrangement links TRBV28 to TRBJ2-1; TRBD2 is a possible D gene (5 bases). This CDR3 is built from 16 residues. V was pared by 1 base and J by 4 bases, with 14 bases between. Germline V gene sequence: CDR1 MDHEN, CDR2 SYDVKM.

The CDR3 region is CASSETGTSVYEQYF. For the CDR3, the DNA is TGTGCCAGCAGCGAGACCGGGACTAGCGTCTACGAGCAGTACTTC. The rearrangement links TRBV9 to TRBJ2-7; 10 bases map to TRBD2. This CDR3 has 15 residues. The germline V gene encodes CDR1 SGDLS and CDR2 YYNGEE. V trimming: 3 bases; J trimming: 3 bases; junction bases outside the gene matches: 6.

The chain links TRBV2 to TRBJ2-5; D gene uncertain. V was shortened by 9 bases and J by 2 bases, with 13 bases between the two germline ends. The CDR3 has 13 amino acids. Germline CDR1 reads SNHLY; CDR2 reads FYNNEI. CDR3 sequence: CASCTTLQETQYF. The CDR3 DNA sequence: TGTGCCAGTTGTACGACTCTACAAGAGACCCAGTACTTC.

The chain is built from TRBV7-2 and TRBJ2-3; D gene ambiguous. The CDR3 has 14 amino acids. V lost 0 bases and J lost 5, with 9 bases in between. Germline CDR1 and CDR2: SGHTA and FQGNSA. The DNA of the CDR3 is TGTGCCAGCAGCTTAGCTCCTGGTGGAGATACGCAGTATTTT. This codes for CASSLAPGGDTQYF.

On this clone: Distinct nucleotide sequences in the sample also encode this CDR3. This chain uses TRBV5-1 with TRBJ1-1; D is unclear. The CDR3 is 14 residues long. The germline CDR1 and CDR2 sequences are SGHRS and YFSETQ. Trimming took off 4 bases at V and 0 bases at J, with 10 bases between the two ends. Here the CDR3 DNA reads TGCGCCAGCAGCCCCCGAACGGTGAACACTGAAGCTTTCTTT. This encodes CASSPRTVNTEAFF.

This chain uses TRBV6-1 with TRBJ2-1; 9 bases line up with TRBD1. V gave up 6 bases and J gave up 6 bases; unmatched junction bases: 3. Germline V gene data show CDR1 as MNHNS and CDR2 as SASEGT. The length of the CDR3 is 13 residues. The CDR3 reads CASRRTGVNEQFF. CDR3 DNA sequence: TGTGCCAGCAGGAGGACAGGGGTCAATGAGCAGTTCTTC.

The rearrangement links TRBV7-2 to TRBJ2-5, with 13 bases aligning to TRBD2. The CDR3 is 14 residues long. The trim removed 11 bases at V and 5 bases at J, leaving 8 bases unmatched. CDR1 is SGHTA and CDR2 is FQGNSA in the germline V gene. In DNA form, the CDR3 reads TGTGCCGGAACTAGCGGGAGGGCCCTTGAGACCCAGTACTTC. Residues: CAGTSGRALETQYF. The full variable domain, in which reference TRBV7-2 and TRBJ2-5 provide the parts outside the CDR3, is GAGVSQSPSNKVTEKGKDVELRCDPISGHTALYWYRQSLGQGLEFLIYFQGNSAPDKSGLPSDRFSAERTGGSVSTLTIQRTQQEDSAVYLCAGTSGRALETQYFGPGTRLLVL.

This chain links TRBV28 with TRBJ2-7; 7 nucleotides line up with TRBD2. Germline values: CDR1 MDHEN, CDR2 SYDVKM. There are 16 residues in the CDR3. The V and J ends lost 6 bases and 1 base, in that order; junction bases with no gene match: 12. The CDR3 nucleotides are TGTGCCAGCAGGCCCCTACTAGCGACATATTCCTACGAGCAGTACTTC. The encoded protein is CASRPLLATYSYEQYF.

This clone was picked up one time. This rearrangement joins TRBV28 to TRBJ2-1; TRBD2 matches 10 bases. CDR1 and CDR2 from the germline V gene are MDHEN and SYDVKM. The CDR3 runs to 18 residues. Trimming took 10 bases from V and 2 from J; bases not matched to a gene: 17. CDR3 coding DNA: TGTGCCATCTCACAACTAGCGGGAAGTCCCCTAGCCTACAATGAGCAGTTCTTC. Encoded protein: CAISQLAGSPLAYNEQFF.

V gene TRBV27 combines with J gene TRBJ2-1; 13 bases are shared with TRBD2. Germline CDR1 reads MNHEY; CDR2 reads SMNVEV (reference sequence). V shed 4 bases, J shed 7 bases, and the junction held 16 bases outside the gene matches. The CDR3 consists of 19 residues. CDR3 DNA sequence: TGTGCCAGCAGTTGGTCCCGCCGACTAGCGGGAGGTCCGGGGAATGAGCAGTTCTTC. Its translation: CASSWSRRLAGGPGNEQFF.

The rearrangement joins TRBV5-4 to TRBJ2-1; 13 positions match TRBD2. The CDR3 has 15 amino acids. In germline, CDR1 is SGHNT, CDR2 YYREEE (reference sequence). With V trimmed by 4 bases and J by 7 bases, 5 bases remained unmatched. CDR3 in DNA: TGTGCCAGCAGCCAACCGGGACTAGCGGGGAATGAGCAGTTCTTC. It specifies CASSQPGLAGNEQFF.

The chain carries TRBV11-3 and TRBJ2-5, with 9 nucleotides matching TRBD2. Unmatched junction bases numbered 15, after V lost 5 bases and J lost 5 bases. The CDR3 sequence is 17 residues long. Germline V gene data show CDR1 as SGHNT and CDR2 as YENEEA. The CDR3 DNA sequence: TGTGCCAGCAGCCCCCGAGGTAGCGGGAGCCCCATTGAGACCCAGTACTTC. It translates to CASSPRGSGSPIETQYF. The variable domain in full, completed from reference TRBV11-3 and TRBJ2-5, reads EAGVVQSPRYKIIEKKQPVAFWCNPISGHNTLYWYLQNLGQGPELLIRYENEEAVDDSQLPKDRFSAERLKGVDSTLKIQPAELGDSAVYLCASSPRGSGSPIETQYFGPGTRLLVL.

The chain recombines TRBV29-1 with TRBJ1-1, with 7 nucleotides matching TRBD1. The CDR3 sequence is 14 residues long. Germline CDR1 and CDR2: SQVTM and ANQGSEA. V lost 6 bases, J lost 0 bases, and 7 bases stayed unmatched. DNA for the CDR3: TGCAGCGTCATACAGGGGCCTATGAACACTGAAGCTTTCTTT. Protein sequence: CSVIQGPMNTEAFF. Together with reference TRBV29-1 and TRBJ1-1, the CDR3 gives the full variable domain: SAVISQKPSRDICQRGTSLTIQCQVDSQVTMMFWYRQQPGQSLTLIATANQGSEATYESGFVIDKFPISRPNLTFSTLTVSNMSPEDSSIYLCSVIQGPMNTEAFFGQGTRLTVV.

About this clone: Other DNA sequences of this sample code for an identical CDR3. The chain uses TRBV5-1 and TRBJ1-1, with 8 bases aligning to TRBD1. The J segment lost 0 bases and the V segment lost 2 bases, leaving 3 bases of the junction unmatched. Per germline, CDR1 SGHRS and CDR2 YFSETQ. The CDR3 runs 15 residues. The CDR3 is CASSLGQGVNTEAFF. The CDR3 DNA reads TGCGCCAGCAGCTTAGGACAGGGTGTGAACACTGAAGCTTTCTTT.